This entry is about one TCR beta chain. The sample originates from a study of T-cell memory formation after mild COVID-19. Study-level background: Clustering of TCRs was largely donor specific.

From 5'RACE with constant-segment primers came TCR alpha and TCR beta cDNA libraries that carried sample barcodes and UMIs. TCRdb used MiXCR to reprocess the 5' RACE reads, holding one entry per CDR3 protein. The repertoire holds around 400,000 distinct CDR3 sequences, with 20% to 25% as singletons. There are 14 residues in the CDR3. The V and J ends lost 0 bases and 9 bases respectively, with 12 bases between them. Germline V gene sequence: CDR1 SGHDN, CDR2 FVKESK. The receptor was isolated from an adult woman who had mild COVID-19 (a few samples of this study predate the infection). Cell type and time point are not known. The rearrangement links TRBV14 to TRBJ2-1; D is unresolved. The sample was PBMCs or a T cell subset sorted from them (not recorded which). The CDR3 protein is CASSQDLVLTEQFF. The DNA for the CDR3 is TGTGCCAGCAGCCAAGATCTAGTCCTCACTGAGCAGTTCTTC.